The T cell receptor (beta chain) under discussion was sequenced for a study of blood T cell repertoires in COVID-19. Study-level information: The analysed material was cDNA or gDNA that came from T cells, B-cell-depleted T cells, or PBMCs.

Per germline, CDR1 SGHNT and CDR2 YENEEA. With 0 bases removed from V and 2 bases from J, the gap between germline ends came to 6 bases. CDR3 length equals 14 residues. Only in-frame clones appear in the TCRdb table, and some are missing; sequencing was by immunoSEQ multiplex PCR. The sample carries 90,000 to 100,000 clones, around nine tenths recorded once. The chain links TRBV11-3 to TRBJ2-3; D may be TRBD2 (5 bases). The receptor was isolated from a human donor in a cohort sampled during active COVID-19. Sequencing was done on a sample of peripheral blood. CDR3 residues: CASSLDGNTDTQYF. For the CDR3, the DNA is TGTGCCAGCAGCTTAGACGGGAACACAGATACGCAGTATTTT.